Listed below are T cell receptor beta chains from one sample, sequenced in a study of T cells in Graves' hyperthyroidism and ophthalmopathy. TCRdb reprocessed the multiplex PCR reads with MiXCR, giving one entry per CDR3 protein. The sample records hundreds of thousands of distinct CDR3 sequences, over 15% being singletons. Sequences were obtained from blood. The receptors originated from a woman in her 50s with Graves' hyperthyroidism that later progressed to Graves' ophthalmopathy. CDR3s include the opening cysteine and the closing phenylalanine or tryptophan. D genes are given only for firm matches. Where a row states a size, it is once, few, many or the class of an expanded clone; other rows omit it.

D gene: NA; V gene: TRBV7-8; CDR3 length: 13; clone size: many; J gene: TRBJ1-2; CDR3 DNA: TGTGCCAGCAGCTTAGCGGTAGTCTATGGCTACACCTTC; CDR3 protein: CASSLAVVYGYTF
D gene: TRBD1; V gene: TRBV12-3/TRBV12-4; CDR3 length: 15; clone size: NA; J gene: TRBJ1-4; CDR3 DNA: TGTGCCAGCAGTTTTCAGACAGGGGAAGGGGAAAAACTGTTTTTT; CDR3 protein: CASSFQTGEGEKLFF
D gene: NA; V gene: TRBV30; CDR3 length: 12; clone size: many; J gene: TRBJ2-7; CDR3 DNA: TGTGCCTGGAGTCCGGATTTGGGCGAGCAGTACTTC; CDR3 protein: CAWSPDLGEQYF
D gene: NA; V gene: TRBV5-6; CDR3 length: 16; clone size: many; J gene: TRBJ1-1; CDR3 DNA: TGTGCCAGCAGCTTAGGCTTAACCCGGGGGACCACTGAAGCTTTCTTT; CDR3 protein: CASSLGLTRGTTEAFF
D gene: TRBD2; V gene: TRBV20-1; CDR3 length: 16; clone size: NA; J gene: TRBJ2-5; CDR3 DNA: TGCAGTGCACCGACTAGCGGGGGGGCGGGGTTAAAGACCCAGTACTTC; CDR3 protein: CSAPTSGGAGLKTQYF
D gene: NA; V gene: TRBV3-1; CDR3 length: 13; clone size: many; J gene: TRBJ2-1; CDR3 DNA: TGTGCCAGCAGCCAAGGGGGGGGCCGGGAGCAGTTCTTC; CDR3 protein: CASSQGGGREQFF
D gene: TRBD1; V gene: TRBV5-4; CDR3 length: 15; clone size: NA; J gene: TRBJ2-3; CDR3 DNA: TGTGCCAGCAGCTTGGGACAGGGGGCTCTAGATACGCAGTATTTT; CDR3 protein: CASSLGQGALDTQYF
D gene: TRBD1; V gene: TRBV7-9; CDR3 length: 16; clone size: few; J gene: TRBJ1-1; CDR3 DNA: TGTGCCAGCAGCTTAGATCCAGGGGGCTTGAACACTGAAGCTTTCTTT; CDR3 protein: CASSLDPGGLNTEAFF
D gene: NA; V gene: TRBV6-2/TRBV6-3; CDR3 length: 12; clone size: many; J gene: TRBJ1-5; CDR3 DNA: TGTGCCAGCAGCCACCTGGGTCAGCCCCAGCATTTT; CDR3 protein: CASSHLGQPQHF
D gene: NA; V gene: TRBV7-2; CDR3 length: 15; clone size: many; J gene: TRBJ2-3; CDR3 DNA: TGTGCCAGCAGCTTAGACAGGGTTCGCACAGATACGCAGTATTTT; CDR3 protein: CASSLDRVRTDTQYF
D gene: NA; V gene: TRBV2; CDR3 length: 14; clone size: NA; J gene: TRBJ2-1; CDR3 DNA: TGTGCCAGCAGTGGAAGAGAGAGCAAGCAGGAGCAGTTCTTC; CDR3 protein: CASSGRESKQEQFF
D gene: NA; V gene: TRBV2; CDR3 length: 15; clone size: few; J gene: TRBJ1-5; CDR3 DNA: TGTGCCAGCAACCCACGGGGACAAGGTAATCAGCCCCAGCATTTT; CDR3 protein: CASNPRGQGNQPQHF
D gene: TRBD1; V gene: TRBV11-2; CDR3 length: 19; clone size: NA; J gene: TRBJ1-2; CDR3 DNA: TGTGCCAGCAGCCCCGGCGGGTCTCTGACAGGGGGCCTTAACTATGGCTACACCTTC; CDR3 protein: CASSPGGSLTGGLNYGYTF
D gene: TRBD2; V gene: TRBV3-1; CDR3 length: 13; clone size: many; J gene: TRBJ2-1; CDR3 DNA: TGTGCCAGCAGCCAAGATCTTTCGGGAGGGCAGTTCTTC; CDR3 protein: CASSQDLSGGQFF
D gene: TRBD2; V gene: TRBV7-9; CDR3 length: 18; clone size: NA; J gene: TRBJ2-2; CDR3 DNA: TGTGCCAGCAGCAGCACTAGCGGGGAATTCCTAAACACCGGGGAGCTGTTTTTT; CDR3 protein: CASSSTSGEFLNTGELFF
D gene: NA; V gene: TRBV12-3/TRBV12-4; CDR3 length: 15; clone size: few; J gene: TRBJ2-1; CDR3 DNA: TGTGCCAGCAGTTCCTCCGGGGCAGATAATGATGAGCAGTTCTTC; CDR3 protein: CASSSSGADNDEQFF
D gene: NA; V gene: TRBV28; CDR3 length: 15; clone size: many; J gene: TRBJ2-7; CDR3 DNA: TGTGCCAGCAGTTTACGCTCTAGTGTTTCCTACGAGCAGTACTTC; CDR3 protein: CASSLRSSVSYEQYF
D gene: TRBD1; V gene: TRBV28; CDR3 length: 13; clone size: few; J gene: TRBJ1-2; CDR3 DNA: TGTGCCACCCTGGACAGGGCGGTTGAGGGCTACACCTTC; CDR3 protein: CATLDRAVEGYTF
D gene: NA; V gene: TRBV6-1; CDR3 length: 17; clone size: NA; J gene: TRBJ2-6; CDR3 DNA: TGTGCCAGCACCGAGACAGAGGCATACTCTGGGGCCAACGTCCTGACTTTC; CDR3 protein: CASTETEAYSGANVLTF
D gene: NA; V gene: TRBV12-3/TRBV12-4; CDR3 length: 15; clone size: few; J gene: TRBJ2-1; CDR3 DNA: TGTGCCAGCAGTTTGACTACGATCCCCTACAATGAGCAGTTCTTC; CDR3 protein: CASSLTTIPYNEQFF